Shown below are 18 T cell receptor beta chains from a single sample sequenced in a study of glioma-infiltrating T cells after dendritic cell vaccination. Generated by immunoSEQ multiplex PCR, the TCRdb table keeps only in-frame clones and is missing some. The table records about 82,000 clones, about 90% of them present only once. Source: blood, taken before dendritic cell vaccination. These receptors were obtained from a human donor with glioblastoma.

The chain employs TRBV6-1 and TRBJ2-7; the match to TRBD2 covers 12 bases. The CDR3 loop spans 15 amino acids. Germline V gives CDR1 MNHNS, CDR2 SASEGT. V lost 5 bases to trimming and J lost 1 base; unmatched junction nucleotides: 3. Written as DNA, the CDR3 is TGTGCCAGCAGTAGAGGACTAGCGGGATCCTACGAGCAGTACTTC. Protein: CASSRGLAGSYEQYF.

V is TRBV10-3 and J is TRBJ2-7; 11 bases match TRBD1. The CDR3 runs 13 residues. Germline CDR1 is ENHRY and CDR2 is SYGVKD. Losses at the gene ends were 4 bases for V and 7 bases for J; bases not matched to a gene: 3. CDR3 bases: TGTGCCATCAGTGGGGACAGGGGGAGGGAGCAGTACTTC. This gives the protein CAISGDRGREQYF.

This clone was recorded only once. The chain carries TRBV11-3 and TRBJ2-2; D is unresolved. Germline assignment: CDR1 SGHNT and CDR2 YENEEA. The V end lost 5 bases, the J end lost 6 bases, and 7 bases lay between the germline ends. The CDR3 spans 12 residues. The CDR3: CASSRSAGELFF. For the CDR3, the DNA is TGTGCCAGCAGCCGAAGCGCCGGGGAGCTGTTTTTT.

The CDR3 sequence is CASSPGQGGYTGELFF. The CDR3 DNA reads as TGCGCCAGCAGCCCCGGGCAGGGGGGATACACCGGGGAGCTGTTTTTT. V gene TRBV5-1 combines with J gene TRBJ2-2, with a possible D match to TRBD1 (7 bases). Germline loops: CDR1 SGHRS, CDR2 YFSETQ. The ends were cut back, 4 bases at V and 3 bases at J, with 16 bases in the middle. The CDR3 is 16 residues long.

For the CDR3, the DNA is TGTGCCAGCAGTCCCCGGGCCCCGGGACTAGCGTCCGACGAGCAGTACTTC. This translates into CASSPRAPGLASDEQYF. The chain carries TRBV2 and TRBJ2-7, with TRBD2 matching over 10 bases. V gave up 5 bases and J gave up 5 bases; unmatched junction bases: 15. Germline V gene sequence: CDR1 SNHLY, CDR2 FYNNEI. The CDR3 length is 17 residues.

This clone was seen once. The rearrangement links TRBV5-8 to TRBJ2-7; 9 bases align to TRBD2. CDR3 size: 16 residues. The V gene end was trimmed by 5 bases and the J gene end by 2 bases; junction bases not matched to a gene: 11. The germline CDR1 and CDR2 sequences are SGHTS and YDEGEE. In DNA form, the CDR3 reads TGTGCCAGCAGGTATACGACTAGCGGAATCGCCTACGAGCAGTACTTC. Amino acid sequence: CASRYTTSGIAYEQYF.

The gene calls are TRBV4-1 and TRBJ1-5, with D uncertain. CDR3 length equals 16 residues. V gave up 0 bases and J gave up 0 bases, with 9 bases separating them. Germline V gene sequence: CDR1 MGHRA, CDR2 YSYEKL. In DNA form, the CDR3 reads TGCGCCAGCAGCCAAGAACGAGGATATAGCAATCAGCCCCAGCATTTT. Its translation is CASSQERGYSNQPQHF.

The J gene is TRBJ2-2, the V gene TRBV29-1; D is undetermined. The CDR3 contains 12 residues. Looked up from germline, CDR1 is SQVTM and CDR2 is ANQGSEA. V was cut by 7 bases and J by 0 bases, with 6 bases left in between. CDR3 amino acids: CSAYSNTGELFF. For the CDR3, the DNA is TGCAGCGCTTATTCGAACACCGGGGAGCTGTTTTTT.

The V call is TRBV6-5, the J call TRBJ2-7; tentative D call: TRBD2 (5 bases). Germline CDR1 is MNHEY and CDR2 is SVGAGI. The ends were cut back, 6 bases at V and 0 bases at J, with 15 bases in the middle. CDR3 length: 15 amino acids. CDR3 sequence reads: CASSPEGSFSYEQYF. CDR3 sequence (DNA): TGTGCCAGCAGCCCCGAGGGATCTTTCTCCTACGAGCAGTACTTC.

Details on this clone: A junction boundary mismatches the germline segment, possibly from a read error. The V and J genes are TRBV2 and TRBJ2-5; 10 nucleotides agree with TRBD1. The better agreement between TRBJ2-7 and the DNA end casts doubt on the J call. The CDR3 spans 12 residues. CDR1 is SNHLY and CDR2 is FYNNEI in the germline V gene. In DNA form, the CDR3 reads TGTGCCTGCAGACAGGGGGCTAACGAGCAGTACTTC. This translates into CACRQGANEQYF.

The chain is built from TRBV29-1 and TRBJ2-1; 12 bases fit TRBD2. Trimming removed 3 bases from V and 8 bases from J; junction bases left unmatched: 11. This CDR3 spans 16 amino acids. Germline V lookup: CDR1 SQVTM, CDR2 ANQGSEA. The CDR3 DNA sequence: TGCAGCGTTGATGGTAGGACTAGCGGGACCCTCGATGAGCAGTTCTTC. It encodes CSVDGRTSGTLDEQFF.

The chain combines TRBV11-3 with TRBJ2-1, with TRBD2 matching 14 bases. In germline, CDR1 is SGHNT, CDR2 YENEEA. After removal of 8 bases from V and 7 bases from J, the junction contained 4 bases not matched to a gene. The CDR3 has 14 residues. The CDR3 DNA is TGTGCCAGCGGGACTAGCGGGAGAATGAATGAGCAGTTCTTC. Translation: CASGTSGRMNEQFF. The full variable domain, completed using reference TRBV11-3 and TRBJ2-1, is EAGVVQSPRYKIIEKKQPVAFWCNPISGHNTLYWYLQNLGQGPELLIRYENEEAVDDSQLPKDRFSAERLKGVDSTLKIQPAELGDSAVYLCASGTSGRMNEQFFGPGTRLTVL.

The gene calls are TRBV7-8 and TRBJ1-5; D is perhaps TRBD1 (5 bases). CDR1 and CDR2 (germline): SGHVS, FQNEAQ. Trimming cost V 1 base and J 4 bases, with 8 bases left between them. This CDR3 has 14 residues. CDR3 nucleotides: TGTGCCAGCAGCTTAGGAGCAGGGAATCAGCCCCAGCATTTT. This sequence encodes CASSLGAGNQPQHF.

CDR3 nucleotide sequence: TGTGCCAGCAGTCCTGGGACTAGCGGGGAGTCACAGTTCTTC. As protein: CASSPGTSGESQFF. This chain connects TRBV6-5 to TRBJ2-1, with 13 bases aligning to TRBD2. The CDR3 is made up of 14 amino acids. CDR1 and CDR2 (germline): MNHEY, SVGAGI. J lost 13 bases, V lost 5 bases, and 8 bases had no gene match.

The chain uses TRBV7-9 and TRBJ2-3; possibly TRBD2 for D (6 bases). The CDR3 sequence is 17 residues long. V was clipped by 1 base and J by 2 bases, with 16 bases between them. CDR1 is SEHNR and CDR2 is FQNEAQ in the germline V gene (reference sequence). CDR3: CASSLDDGEEPTDTQYF. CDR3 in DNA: TGTGCCAGCAGCTTAGACGACGGGGAGGAGCCCACAGATACGCAGTATTTT. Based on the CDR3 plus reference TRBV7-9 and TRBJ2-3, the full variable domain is DTGVSQNPRHKITKRGQNVTFRCDPISEHNRLYWYRQTLGQGPEFLTYFQNEAQLEKSRLLSDRFSAERPKGSFSTLEIQRTEQGDSAMYLCASSLDDGEEPTDTQYFGPGTRLTVL.

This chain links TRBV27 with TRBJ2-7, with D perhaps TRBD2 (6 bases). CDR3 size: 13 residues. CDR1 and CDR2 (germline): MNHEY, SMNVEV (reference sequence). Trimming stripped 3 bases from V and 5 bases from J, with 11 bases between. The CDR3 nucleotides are TGTGCCAGCAGTTTGGAGGGCTGGAACGAGCAGTACTTC. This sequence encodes CASSLEGWNEQYF.

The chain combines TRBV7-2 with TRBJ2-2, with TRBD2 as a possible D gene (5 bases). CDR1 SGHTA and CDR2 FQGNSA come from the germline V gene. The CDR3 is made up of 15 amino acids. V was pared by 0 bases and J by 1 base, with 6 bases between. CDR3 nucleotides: TGTGCCAGCAGCTTAGCGGGAGTGAACACCGGGGAGCTGTTTTTT. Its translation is CASSLAGVNTGELFF.

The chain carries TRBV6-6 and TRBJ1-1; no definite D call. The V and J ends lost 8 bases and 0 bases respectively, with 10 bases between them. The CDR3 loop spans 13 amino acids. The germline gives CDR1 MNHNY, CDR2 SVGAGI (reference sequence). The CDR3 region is CASQGGMNTEAFF. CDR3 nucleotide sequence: TGTGCCAGCCAAGGAGGGATGAACACTGAAGCTTTCTTT.